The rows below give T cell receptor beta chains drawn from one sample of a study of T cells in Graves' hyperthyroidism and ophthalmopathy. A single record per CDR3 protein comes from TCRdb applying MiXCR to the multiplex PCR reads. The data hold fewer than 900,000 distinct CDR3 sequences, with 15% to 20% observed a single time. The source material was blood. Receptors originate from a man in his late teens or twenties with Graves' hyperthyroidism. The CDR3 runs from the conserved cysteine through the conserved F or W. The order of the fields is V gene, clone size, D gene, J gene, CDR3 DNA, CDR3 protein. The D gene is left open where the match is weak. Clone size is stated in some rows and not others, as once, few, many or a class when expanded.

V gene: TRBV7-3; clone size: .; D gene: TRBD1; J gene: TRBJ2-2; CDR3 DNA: TGTGCCAGCAGCTCACAACCGACAGGGGCGAACACCGGGGAGCTGTTTTTT; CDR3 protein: CASSSQPTGANTGELFF
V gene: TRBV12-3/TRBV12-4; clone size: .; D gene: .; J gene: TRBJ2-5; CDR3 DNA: TGTGCCAGCAGTCCACGGTTCGGGCAAGAGACCCAGTACTTC; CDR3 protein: CASSPRFGQETQYF
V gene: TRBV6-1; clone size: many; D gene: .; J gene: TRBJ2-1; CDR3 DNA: TGTGCCAGCAGTCCCGGGGGTGTTGGGGGCCGTAGCTCCTACAATGAGCAGTTCTTC; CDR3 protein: CASSPGGVGGRSSYNEQFF
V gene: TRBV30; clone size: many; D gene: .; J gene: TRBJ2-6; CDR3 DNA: TGTGCCTGGAGTGTCTGGCAGGCTGGGGCCAACGTCCTGACTTTC; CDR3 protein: CAWSVWQAGANVLTF
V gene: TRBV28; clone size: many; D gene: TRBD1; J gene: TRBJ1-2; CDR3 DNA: TGTGCCAGCAGTCTAGACACCGGGACAGACACCCCCGCCAACTATGGCTACACCTTC; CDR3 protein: CASSLDTGTDTPANYGYTF
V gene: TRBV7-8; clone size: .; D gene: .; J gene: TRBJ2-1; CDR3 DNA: TGTGCCAGCAGCTTAACCTCGATCTCCTACAATGAGCAGTTCTTC; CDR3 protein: CASSLTSISYNEQFF
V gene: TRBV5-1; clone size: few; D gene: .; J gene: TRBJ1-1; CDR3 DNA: TGCGCCAGCAATACTAAGGGAAGGGACACTGAAGCTTTCTTT; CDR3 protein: CASNTKGRDTEAFF
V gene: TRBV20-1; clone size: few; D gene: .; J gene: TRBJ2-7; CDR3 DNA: TGCAGTGCTAGAGATATGAGCGGGACAGACGAATACGAGCAGTACTTC; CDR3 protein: CSARDMSGTDEYEQYF
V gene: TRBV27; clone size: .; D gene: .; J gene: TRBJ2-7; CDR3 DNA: TGTGCCAGCAGAACTGGAGTTGGGGCCTACGAGCAGTACTTC; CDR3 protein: CASRTGVGAYEQYF
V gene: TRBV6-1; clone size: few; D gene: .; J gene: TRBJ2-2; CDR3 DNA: TGTGCCAGCATAACAGGATATCGAACCGGGGAGCTGTTTTTT; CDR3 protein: CASITGYRTGELFF
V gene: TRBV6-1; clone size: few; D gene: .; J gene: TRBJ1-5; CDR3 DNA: TGTGCCAGCAGTGAGGGCAGGGGAATTTACAATCAGCCCCAGCATTTT; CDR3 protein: CASSEGRGIYNQPQHF
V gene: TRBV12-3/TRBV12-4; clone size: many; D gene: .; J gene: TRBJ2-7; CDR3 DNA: TGTGCCAGCAGTTTACTCGTCGGGTCCTACGAGCAGTACTTC; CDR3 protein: CASSLLVGSYEQYF
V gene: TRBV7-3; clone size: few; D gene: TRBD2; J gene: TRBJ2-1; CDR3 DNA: TGTGCCAGCAGCCCTAGCGGAGGGGTCTACAATGAGCAGTTCTTC; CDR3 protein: CASSPSGGVYNEQFF
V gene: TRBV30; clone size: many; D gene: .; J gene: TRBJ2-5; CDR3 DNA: TGTGCCTGGAGTTGGCGCGAGACCCAGTACTTC; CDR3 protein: CAWSWRETQYF
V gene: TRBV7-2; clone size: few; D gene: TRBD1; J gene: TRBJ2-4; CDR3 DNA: TGTGCCAGCAGCTTAAGGACGACAGGGGCCACTGCCAAAAACATTCAGTACTTC; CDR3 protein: CASSLRTTGATAKNIQYF
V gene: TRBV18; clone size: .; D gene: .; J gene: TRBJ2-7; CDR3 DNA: TGTGCCAGCTCACTCAACAATGAGCAGTACTTC; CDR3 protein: CASSLNNEQYF
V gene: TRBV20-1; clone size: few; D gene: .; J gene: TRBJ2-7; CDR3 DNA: TGCAGTGCTAGAGATCTCGGACGCTCAGACGAGGTGTACTTC; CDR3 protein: CSARDLGRSDEVYF
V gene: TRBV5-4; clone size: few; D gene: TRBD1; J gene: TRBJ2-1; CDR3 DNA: TGTGCCAGCAGCTCAAAAAGGACAGGGAGCTCCTACAATGAGCAGTTCTTC; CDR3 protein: CASSSKRTGSSYNEQFF
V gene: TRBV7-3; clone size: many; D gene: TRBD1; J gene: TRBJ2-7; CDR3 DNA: TGTGCCAGCAGCTTAATGACAGGGGACGAGCAGTACTTC; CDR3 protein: CASSLMTGDEQYF
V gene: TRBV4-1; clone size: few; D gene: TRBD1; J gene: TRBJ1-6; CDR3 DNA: TGCGCCAGCAGCACACAGGGGGCGGCTGTCAGTCTCCACTTT; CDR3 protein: CASSTQGAAVSLHF
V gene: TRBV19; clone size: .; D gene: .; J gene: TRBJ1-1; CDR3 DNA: TGTGCCAGTAGTATGTCTGATCGGGGAGTGGCGAACACTGAAGCTTTCTTT; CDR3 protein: CASSMSDRGVANTEAFF
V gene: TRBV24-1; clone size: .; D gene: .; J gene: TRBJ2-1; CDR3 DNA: TGTGCCACCAGTGATTTGGGGGGCGCTGATCCCCATGAGCAGTTCTTC; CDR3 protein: CATSDLGGADPHEQFF
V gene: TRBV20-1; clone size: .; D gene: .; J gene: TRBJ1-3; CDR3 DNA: TGCAGTGCCGATACCGACTCTGGAAACACCATATATTTT; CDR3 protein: CSADTDSGNTIYF
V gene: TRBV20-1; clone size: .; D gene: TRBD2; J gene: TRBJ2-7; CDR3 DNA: TGCAGTGCCCCGACGACTAGCGGGAGGGCCGGTACTGGGTCCTACGAGCAGTACTTC; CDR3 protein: CSAPTTSGRAGTGSYEQYF
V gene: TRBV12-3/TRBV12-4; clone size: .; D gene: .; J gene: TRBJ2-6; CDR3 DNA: TGTGCCAGCAGTTTTGCTTCGGCGGGGGCCAACGTCCTGACTTTC; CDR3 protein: CASSFASAGANVLTF
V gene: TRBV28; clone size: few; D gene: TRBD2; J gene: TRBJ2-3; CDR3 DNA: TGTGCCAGCTGTGGGACTAGCGGGACAGGTACGCAGTATTTT; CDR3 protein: CASCGTSGTGTQYF
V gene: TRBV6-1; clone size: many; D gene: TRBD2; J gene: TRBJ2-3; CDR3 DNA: TGTGCCAGCAGGGTGGCTAGCGGGAGAAGAAGAACAGATACGCAGTATTTT; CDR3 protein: CASRVASGRRRTDTQYF
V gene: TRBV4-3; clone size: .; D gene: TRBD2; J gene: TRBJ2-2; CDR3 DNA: TGCGCCAGCAGCCAAGATTGGCTAGCGGGAGGGCAGAACGGGGAGCTGTTTTTT; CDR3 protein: CASSQDWLAGGQNGELFF
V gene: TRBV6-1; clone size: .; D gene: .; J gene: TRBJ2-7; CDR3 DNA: TGTGCCAGCAGTGAAAAAGGAATCGAGCAGTACTTC; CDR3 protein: CASSEKGIEQYF
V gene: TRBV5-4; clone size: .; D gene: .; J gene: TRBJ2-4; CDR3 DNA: TGTGCCAGCAGCTCGAGCGGAGCCAAAAACATTCAGTACTTC; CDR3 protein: CASSSSGAKNIQYF
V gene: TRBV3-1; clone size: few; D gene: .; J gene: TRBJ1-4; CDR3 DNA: TGTGCCGGCAGCCAACGGGACAAGGGTGAAAAACTGTTTTTT; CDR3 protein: CAGSQRDKGEKLFF
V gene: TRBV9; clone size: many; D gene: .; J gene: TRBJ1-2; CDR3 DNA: TGTGCCAGCAGCCCGAGGCCTGTAGATGGCTATGGCTACACCTTC; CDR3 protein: CASSPRPVDGYGYTF
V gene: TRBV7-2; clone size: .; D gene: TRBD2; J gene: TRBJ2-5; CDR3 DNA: TGTGCCAGCAGCGGGAGTCTGGGGGAGGGCCAAAAGACCCAGTACTTC; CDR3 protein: CASSGSLGEGQKTQYF
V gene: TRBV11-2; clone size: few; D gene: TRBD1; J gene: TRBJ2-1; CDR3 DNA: TGTGCCAGCAGCACCCCCAGGGGACAGGGTTGGAATGAGCAGTTCTTC; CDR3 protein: CASSTPRGQGWNEQFF
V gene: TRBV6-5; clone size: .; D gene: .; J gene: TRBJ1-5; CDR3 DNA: TGTGCCAGCAGTTTCAGGCTTGGGTCCCAGCATTTT; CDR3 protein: CASSFRLGSQHF